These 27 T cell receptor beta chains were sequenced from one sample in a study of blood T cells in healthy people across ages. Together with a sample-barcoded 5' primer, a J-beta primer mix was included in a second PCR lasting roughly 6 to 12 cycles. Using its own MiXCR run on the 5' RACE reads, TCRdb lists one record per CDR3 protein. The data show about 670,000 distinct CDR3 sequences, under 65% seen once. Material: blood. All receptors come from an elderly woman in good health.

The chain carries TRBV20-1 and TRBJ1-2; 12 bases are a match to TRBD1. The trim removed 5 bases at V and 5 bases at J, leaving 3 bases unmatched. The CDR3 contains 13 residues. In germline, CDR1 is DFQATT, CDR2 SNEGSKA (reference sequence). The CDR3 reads CSAGDRGRYGYTF. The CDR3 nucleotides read TGCAGTGCTGGGGACAGGGGGCGATATGGCTACACCTTC.

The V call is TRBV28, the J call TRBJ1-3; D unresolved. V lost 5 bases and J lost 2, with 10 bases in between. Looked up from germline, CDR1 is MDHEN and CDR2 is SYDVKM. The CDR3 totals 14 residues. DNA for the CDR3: TGTGCCAGCAGTCCCCGTGGAGCTGGAAACACCATATATTTT. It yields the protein CASSPRGAGNTIYF. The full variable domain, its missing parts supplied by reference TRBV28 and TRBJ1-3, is DVKVTQSSRYLVKRTGEKVFLECVQDMDHENMFWYRQDPGLGLRLIYFSYDVKMKEKGDIPEGYSVSREKKERFSLILESASTNQTSMYLCASSPRGAGNTIYFGEGSWLTVV.

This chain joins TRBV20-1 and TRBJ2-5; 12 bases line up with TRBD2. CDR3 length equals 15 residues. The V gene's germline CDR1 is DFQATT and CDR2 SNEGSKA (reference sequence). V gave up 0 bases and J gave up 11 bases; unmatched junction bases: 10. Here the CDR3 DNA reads TGCAGTGCTAGAGAACCGACTAGCGGGAGTTATGAGCAGTACTTC. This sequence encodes CSAREPTSGSYEQYF.

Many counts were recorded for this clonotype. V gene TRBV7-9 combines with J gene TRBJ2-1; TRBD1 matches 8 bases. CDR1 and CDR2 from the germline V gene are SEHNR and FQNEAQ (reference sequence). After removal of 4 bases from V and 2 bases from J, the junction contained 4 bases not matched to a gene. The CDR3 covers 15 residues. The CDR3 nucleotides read TGTGCCAGCAGCTCGGACAGGGTCGCCTACAATGAGCAGTTCTTC. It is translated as CASSSDRVAYNEQFF. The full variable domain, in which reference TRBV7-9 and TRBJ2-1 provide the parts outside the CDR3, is DTGVSQNPRHKITKRGQNVTFRCDPISEHNRLYWYRQTLGQGPEFLTYFQNEAQLEKSRLLSDRFSAERPKGSFSTLEIQRTEQGDSAMYLCASSSDRVAYNEQFFGPGTRLTVL.

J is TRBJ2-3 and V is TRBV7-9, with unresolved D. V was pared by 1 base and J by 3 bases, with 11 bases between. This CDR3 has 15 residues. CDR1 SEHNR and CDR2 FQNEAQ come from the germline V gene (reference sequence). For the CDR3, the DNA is TGTGCCAGCAGCTTAGGCAGGCGAGATACAGATACGCAGTATTTT. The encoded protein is CASSLGRRDTDTQYF. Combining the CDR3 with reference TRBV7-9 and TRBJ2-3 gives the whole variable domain DTGVSQNPRHKITKRGQNVTFRCDPISEHNRLYWYRQTLGQGPEFLTYFQNEAQLEKSRLLSDRFSAERPKGSFSTLEIQRTEQGDSAMYLCASSLGRRDTDTQYFGPGTRLTVL.

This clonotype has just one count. This chain's CDR3 is CSAIDPTSSTDTQYF. The CDR3 region has the DNA TGCAGTGCTATAGATCCGACATCCAGCACAGATACGCAGTATTTT. The chain has TRBV20-1 and TRBJ2-3; no clear D gene. CDR3 length: 15 residues. Deletions cut 4 bases from V and 0 bases from J, with 14 bases between. From germline, CDR1 is DFQATT and CDR2 SNEGSKA (reference sequence).

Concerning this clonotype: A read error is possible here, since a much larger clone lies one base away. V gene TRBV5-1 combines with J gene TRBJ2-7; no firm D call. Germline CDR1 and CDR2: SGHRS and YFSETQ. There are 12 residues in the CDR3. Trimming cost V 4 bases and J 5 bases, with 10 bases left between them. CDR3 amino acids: CASSPNVDEQYF. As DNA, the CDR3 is TGCGCCAGCAGCCCGAATGTGGACGAGCAGTACTTC. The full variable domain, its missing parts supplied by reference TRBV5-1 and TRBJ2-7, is KAGVTQTPRYLIKTRGQQVTLSCSPISGHRSVSWYQQTPGQGLQFLFEYFSETQRNKGNFPGRFSGRQFSNSRSEMNVSTLELGDSALYLCASSPNVDEQYFGPGTRLTVT.

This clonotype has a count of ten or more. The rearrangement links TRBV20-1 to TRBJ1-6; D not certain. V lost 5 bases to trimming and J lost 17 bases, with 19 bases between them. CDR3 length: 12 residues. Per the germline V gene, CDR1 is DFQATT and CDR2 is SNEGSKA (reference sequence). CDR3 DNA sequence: TGCAGTGCTCCCGCCGCTCTTCAGAAGGTCCACTTT. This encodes CSAPAALQKVHF.

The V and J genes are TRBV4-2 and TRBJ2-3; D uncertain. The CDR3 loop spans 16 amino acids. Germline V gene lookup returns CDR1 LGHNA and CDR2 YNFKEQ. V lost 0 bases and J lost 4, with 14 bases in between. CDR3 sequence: CASSQDFLDSADTQYF. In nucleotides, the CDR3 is TGTGCCAGCAGCCAAGATTTCCTAGATTCTGCAGATACGCAGTATTTT.

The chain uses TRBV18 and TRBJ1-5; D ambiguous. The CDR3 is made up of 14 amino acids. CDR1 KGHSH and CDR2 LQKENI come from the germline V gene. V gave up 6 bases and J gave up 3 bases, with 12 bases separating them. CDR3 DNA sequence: TGTGCCAGCTCCGTCGTTCAGGCCAATCAGCCCCAGCATTTT. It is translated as CASSVVQANQPQHF.

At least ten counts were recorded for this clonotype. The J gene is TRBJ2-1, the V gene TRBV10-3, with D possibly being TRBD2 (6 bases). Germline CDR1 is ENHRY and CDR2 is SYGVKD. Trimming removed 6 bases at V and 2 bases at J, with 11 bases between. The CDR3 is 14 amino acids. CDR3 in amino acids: CAIRPGVAYNEQFF. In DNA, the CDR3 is TGTGCCATCAGGCCGGGGGTCGCCTACAATGAGCAGTTCTTC.

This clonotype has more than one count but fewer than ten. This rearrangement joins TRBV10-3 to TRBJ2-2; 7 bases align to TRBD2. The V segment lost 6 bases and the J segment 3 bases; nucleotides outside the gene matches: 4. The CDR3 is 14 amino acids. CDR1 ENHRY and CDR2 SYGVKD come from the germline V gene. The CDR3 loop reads CAIRAGRDTGELFF. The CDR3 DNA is TGTGCCATCAGGGCAGGGAGGGACACCGGGGAGCTGTTTTTT.

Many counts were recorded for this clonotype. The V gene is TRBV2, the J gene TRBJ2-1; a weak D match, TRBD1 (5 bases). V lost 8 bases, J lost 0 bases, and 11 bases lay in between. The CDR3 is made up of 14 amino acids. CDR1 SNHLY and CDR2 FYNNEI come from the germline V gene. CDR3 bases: TGTGCCAGCCCGACAGAGAGCTCCTACAATGAGCAGTTCTTC. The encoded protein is CASPTESSYNEQFF.

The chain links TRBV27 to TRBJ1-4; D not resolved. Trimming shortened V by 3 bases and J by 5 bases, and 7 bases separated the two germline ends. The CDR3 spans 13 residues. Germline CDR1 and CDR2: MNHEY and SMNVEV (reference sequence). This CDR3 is CASSLVSNEKLFF. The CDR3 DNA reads TGTGCCAGCAGTTTGGTTTCGAATGAAAAACTGTTTTTT.

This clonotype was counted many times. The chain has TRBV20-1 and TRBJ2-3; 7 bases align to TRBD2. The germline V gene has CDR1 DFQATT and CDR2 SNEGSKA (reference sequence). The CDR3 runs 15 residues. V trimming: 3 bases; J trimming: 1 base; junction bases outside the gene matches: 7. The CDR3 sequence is CSASNPTSGTDTQYF. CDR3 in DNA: TGCAGTGCTAGCAACCCCACTAGCGGCACAGATACGCAGTATTTT.

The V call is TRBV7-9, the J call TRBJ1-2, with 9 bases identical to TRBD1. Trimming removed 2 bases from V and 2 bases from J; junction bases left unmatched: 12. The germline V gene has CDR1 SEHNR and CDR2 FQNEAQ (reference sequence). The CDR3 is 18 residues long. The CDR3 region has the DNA TGTGCCAGCAGCTTAATCCCTCAGGGACAGGGTGTCAACTATGGCTACACCTTC. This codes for CASSLIPQGQGVNYGYTF.

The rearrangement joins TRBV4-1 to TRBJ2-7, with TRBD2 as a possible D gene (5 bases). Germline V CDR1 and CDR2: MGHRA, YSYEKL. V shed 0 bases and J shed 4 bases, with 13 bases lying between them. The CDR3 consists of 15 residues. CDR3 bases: TGCGCCAGCAGCCAAGACGGGGTACGTTTGTACGAGCAGTACTTC. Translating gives CASSQDGVRLYEQYF.

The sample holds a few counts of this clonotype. The CDR3: CSVSRGGDSNQPQHF. The CDR3 DNA reads as TGCAGCGTTTCCAGGGGCGGAGATAGCAATCAGCCCCAGCATTTT. The J gene is TRBJ1-5, the V gene TRBV29-1; tentative D call: TRBD1 (6 bases). CDR3 length: 15 residues. CDR1 is SQVTM and CDR2 is ANQGSEA in the germline V gene. V lost 5 bases and J 0 bases, leaving 14 bases between the germline ends.

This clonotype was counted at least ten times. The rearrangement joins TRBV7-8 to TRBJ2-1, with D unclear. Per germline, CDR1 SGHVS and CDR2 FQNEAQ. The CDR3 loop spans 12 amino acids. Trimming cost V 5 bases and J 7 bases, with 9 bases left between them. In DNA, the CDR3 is TGTGCCAGCAGCAAAAGGAAGAATGAGCAGTTCTTC. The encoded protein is CASSKRKNEQFF.

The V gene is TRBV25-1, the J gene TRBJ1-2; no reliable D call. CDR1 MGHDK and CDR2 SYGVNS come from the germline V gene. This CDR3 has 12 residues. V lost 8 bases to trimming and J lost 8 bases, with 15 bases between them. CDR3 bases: TGTGCCAGCCAAGGCGCCCTCGAAGGCTACACCTTC. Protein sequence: CASQGALEGYTF.

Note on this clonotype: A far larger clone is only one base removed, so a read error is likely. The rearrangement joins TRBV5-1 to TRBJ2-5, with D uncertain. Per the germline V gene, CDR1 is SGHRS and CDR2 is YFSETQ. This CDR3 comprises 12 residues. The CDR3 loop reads CASSLGEEIQYF. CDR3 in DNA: TGCGCCAGCAGCTTAGGCGAAGAGATCCAGTACTTC.

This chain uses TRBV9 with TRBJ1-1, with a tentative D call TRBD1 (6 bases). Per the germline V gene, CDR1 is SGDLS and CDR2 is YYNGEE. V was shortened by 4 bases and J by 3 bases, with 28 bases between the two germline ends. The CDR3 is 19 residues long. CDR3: CASSLRQEYGSRSDTEAFF. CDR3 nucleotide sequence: TGTGCCAGCAGCCTTCGACAGGAGTACGGCTCACGGTCAGACACTGAAGCTTTCTTT.

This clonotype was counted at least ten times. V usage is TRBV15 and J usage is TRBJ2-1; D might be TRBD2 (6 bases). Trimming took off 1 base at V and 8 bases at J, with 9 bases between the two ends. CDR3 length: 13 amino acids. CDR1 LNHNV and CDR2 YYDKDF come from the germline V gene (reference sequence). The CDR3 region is CATSRGPSDEQFF. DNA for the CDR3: TGTGCCACCAGCAGAGGCCCTAGCGATGAGCAGTTCTTC. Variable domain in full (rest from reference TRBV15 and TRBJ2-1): DAMVIQNPRYQVTQFGKPVTLSCSQTLNHNVMYWYQQKSSQAPKLLFHYYDKDFNNEADTPDNFQSRRPNTSFCFLDIRSPGLGDTAMYLCATSRGPSDEQFFGPGTRLTVL.

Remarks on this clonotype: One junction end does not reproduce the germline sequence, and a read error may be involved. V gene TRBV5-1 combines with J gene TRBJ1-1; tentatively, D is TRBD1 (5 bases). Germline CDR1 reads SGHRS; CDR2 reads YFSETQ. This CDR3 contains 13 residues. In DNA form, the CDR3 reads TGCGCCAACAGCTTGGGACCGAACGCTGAAGCTTTCTTT. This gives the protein CANSLGPNAEAFF.

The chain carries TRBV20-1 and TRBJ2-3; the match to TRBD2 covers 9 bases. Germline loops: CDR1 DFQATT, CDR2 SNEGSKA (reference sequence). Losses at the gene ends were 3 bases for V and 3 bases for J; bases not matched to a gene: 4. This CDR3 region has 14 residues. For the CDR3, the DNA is TGCAGTGCTAGTTATAGCGGGAGAACAGATACGCAGTATTTT. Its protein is CSASYSGRTDTQYF.

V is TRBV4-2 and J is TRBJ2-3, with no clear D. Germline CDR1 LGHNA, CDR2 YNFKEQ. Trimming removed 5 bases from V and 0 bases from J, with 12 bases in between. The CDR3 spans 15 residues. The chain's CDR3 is CASSVGWESTDTQYF. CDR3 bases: TGTGCCAGCAGCGTAGGGTGGGAAAGCACAGATACGCAGTATTTT.

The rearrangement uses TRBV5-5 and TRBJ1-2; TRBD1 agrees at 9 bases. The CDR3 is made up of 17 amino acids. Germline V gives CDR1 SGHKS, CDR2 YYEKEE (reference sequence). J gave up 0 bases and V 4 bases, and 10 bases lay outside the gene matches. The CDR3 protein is CASSSTGGGVANYGYTF. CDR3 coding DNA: TGTGCCAGCAGCAGTACAGGGGGCGGGGTGGCTAACTATGGCTACACCTTC.